The rows below give T cell receptor beta chains drawn from one sample of a study of T-cell reconstitution after alpha-beta-depleted transplantation in children. TCRdb re-derived calls from the PCR reads in MiXCR, one entry per CDR3 protein. The table includes fewer than 550,000 distinct CDR3 sequences, about an eighth detected once. Sequenced here: PBMCs, mostly from graft donor cells, sampled 180 days after TCRalphabeta/CD19-depleted stem cell transplant. All receptors come from a female patient aged 2-9 years who had a stem cell transplant for aplastic anemia, so the T cells may come from the graft donor. Both conserved end residues are part of each CDR3. The D gene is left open where the match is weak. The listing skips clone size in some rows; elsewhere it reads once, few, many or a size class.

d_gene: TRBD1
v_gene: TRBV6-6
abundance: many
j_gene: TRBJ1-1
CDR3aa: CASSRQGRTEAFF
CDR3nt: TGTGCCAGCAGTCGACAGGGTCGCACTGAAGCTTTCTTT

d_gene: TRBD2
v_gene: TRBV18
abundance: -
j_gene: TRBJ2-1
CDR3aa: CASSLNAGTSLYNEQFF
CDR3nt: TGTGCCAGCTCGCTCAACGCCGGGACTAGCCTCTACAATGAGCAGTTCTTC

d_gene: -
v_gene: TRBV18
abundance: -
j_gene: TRBJ2-5
CDR3aa: CASSPAGLETQYF
CDR3nt: TGTGCCAGCTCACCTGCCGGGCTGGAGACCCAGTACTTC

d_gene: -
v_gene: TRBV18
abundance: few
j_gene: TRBJ2-6
CDR3aa: CASQSSGANVLTF
CDR3nt: TGTGCCAGCCAGTCCTCTGGGGCCAACGTCCTGACTTTC

d_gene: -
v_gene: TRBV7-9
abundance: -
j_gene: TRBJ1-5
CDR3aa: CASSPNTGQGNQPQHF
CDR3nt: TGTGCCAGCAGCCCAAATACTGGCCAGGGCAATCAGCCCCAGCATTTT

d_gene: TRBD1
v_gene: TRBV6-1
abundance: many
j_gene: TRBJ1-3
CDR3aa: CASSPRDRGLSGNTIYF
CDR3nt: TGTGCCAGCAGTCCCCGGGACAGGGGGCTTTCTGGAAACACCATATATTTT

d_gene: -
v_gene: TRBV29-1
abundance: few
j_gene: TRBJ1-5
CDR3aa: CSVTENSNQPQHF
CDR3nt: TGCAGCGTTACAGAAAATAGCAATCAGCCCCAGCATTTT

d_gene: -
v_gene: TRBV28
abundance: few
j_gene: TRBJ1-5
CDR3aa: CASSLYPGNQPQHF
CDR3nt: TGTGCCAGCAGTTTATACCCGGGAAATCAGCCCCAGCATTTT

d_gene: -
v_gene: TRBV30
abundance: few
j_gene: TRBJ2-7
CDR3aa: CAWSISGYEQYF
CDR3nt: TGTGCCTGGAGTATTAGCGGTTACGAGCAGTACTTC

d_gene: TRBD2
v_gene: TRBV11-1
abundance: -
j_gene: TRBJ2-1
CDR3aa: CASSYGGRGLAGVFGEQFF
CDR3nt: TGTGCCAGCAGCTACGGGGGCAGGGGACTAGCGGGAGTATTCGGAGAGCAGTTCTTC

d_gene: TRBD1
v_gene: TRBV13
abundance: -
j_gene: TRBJ2-7
CDR3aa: CASSPDRGTYEQYF
CDR3nt: TGTGCCAGCAGCCCGGACAGGGGGACCTACGAGCAGTACTTC

d_gene: -
v_gene: TRBV28
abundance: -
j_gene: TRBJ1-2
CDR3aa: CASSLSGQIINYGYTF
CDR3nt: TGTGCCAGCAGTTTATCAGGGCAGATAATTAACTATGGCTACACCTTC

d_gene: -
v_gene: TRBV7-2
abundance: many
j_gene: TRBJ2-7
CDR3aa: CASRPGYYEQYF
CDR3nt: TGTGCCAGCAGACCGGGTTACTACGAGCAGTACTTC

d_gene: TRBD1
v_gene: TRBV28
abundance: -
j_gene: TRBJ1-4
CDR3aa: CASSLPWDRGNEKLFF
CDR3nt: TGTGCCAGCAGTCTACCCTGGGACAGGGGGAATGAAAAACTGTTTTTT

d_gene: -
v_gene: TRBV20-1
abundance: few
j_gene: TRBJ2-5
CDR3aa: CSASGRGLETQYF
CDR3nt: TGCAGTGCTAGCGGGAGAGGGTTAGAGACCCAGTACTTC

d_gene: TRBD2
v_gene: TRBV11-2
abundance: -
j_gene: TRBJ2-7
CDR3aa: CASRPGGLYEQYF
CDR3nt: TGTGCCAGCAGGCCGGGGGGACTCTACGAGCAGTACTTC